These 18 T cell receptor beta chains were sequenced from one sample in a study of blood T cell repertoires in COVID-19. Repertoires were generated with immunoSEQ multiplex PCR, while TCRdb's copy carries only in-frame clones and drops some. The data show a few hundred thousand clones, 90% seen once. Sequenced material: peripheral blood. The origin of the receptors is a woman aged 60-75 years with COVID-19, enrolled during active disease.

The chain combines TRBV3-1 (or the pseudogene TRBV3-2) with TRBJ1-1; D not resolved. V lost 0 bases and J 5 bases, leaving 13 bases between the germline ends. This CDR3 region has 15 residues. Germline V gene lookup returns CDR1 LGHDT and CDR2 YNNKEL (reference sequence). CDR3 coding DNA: TGTGCCAGCAGCCAAGAATCCGGTACAGCTACTGAAGCTTTCTTT. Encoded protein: CASSQESGTATEAFF.

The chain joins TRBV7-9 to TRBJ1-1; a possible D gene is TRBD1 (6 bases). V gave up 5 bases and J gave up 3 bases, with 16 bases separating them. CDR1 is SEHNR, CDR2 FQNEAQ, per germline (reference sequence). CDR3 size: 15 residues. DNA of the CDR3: TGTGCCAGCAGCCGTCCCAGGGGCATGGACACTGAAGCTTTCTTT. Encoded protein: CASSRPRGMDTEAFF.

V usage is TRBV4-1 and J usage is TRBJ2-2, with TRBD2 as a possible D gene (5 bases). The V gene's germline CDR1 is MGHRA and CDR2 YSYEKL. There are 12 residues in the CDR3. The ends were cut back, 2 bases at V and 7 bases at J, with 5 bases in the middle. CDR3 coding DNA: TGCGCCAGCAGCCAACGGGGCGGGGAGCTGTTTTTT. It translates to CASSQRGGELFF.

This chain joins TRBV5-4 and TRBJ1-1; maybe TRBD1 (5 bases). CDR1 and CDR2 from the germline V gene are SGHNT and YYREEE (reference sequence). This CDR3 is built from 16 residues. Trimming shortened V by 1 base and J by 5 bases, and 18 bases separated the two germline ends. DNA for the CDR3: TGTGCCAGCAGCTTGTCCCATTCAGGGTCGTGGACTGAAGCTTTCTTT. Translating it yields CASSLSHSGSWTEAFF.

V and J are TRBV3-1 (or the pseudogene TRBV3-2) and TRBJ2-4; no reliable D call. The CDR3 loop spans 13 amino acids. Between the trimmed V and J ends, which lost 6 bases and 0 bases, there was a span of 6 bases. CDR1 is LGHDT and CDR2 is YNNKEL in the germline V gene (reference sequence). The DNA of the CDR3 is TGTGCCAGCAGTGACTTAGCCAAAAACATTCAGTACTTC. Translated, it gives CASSDLAKNIQYF.

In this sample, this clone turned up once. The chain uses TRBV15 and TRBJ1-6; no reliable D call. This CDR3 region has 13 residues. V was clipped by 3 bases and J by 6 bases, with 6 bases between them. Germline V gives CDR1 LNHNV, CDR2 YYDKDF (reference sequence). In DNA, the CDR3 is TGTGCCACCAGCAGCCGGGGTAATTCACCCCTCCACTTT. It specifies CATSSRGNSPLHF.

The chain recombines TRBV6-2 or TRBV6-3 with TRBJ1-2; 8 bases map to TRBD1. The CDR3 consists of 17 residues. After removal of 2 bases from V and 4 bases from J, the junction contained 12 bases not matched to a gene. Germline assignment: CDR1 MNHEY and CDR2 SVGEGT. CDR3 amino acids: CASSYNGPGGAGYGYTF. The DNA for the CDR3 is TGTGCCAGCAGTTACAACGGGCCAGGGGGCGCGGGCTATGGCTACACCTTC.

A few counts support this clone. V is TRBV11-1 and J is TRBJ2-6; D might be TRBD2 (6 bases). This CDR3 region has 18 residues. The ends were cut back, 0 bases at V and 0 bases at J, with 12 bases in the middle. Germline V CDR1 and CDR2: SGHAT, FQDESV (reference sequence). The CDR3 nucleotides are TGTGCCAGCAGCTTAGCGGGGGGACGGCTCTCTGGGGCCAACGTCCTGACTTTC. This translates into CASSLAGGRLSGANVLTF.

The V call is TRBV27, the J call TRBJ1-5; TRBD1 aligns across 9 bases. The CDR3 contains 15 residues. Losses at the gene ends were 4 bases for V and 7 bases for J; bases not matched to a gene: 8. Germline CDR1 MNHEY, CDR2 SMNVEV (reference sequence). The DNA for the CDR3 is TGTGCCAGCAGTTGGGGACAGGGATTAGGGCAGCCCCAGCATTTT. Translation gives CASSWGQGLGQPQHF.

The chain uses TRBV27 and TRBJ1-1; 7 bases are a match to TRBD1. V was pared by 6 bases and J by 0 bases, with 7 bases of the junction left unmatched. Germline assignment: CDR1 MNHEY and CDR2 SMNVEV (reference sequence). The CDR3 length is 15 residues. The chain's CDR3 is CASRPDRVMNTEAFF. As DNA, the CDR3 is TGTGCCAGCAGACCAGACAGGGTCATGAACACTGAAGCTTTCTTT.

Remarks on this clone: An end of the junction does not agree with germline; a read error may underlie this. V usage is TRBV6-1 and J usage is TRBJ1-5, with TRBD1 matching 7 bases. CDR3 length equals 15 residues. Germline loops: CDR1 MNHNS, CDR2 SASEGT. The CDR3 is CASSETGRRNQPQHF. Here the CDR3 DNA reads TGTGCCAGCAGTGAGACAGGGAGGCGCAACCAGCCCCAGCATTTT.

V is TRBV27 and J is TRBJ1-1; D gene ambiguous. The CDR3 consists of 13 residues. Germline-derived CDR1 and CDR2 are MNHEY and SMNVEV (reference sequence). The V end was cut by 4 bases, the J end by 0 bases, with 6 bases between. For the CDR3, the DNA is TGTGCCAGCAGTTCTCAGATGAACACTGAAGCTTTCTTT. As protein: CASSSQMNTEAFF.

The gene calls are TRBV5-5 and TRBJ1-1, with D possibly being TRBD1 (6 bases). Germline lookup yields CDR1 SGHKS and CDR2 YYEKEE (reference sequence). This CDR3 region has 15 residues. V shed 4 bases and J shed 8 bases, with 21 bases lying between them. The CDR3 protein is CASSPRIGLGAEAFF. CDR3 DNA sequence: TGTGCCAGCAGCCCCAGGATCGGACTGGGGGCGGAAGCTTTCTTT.

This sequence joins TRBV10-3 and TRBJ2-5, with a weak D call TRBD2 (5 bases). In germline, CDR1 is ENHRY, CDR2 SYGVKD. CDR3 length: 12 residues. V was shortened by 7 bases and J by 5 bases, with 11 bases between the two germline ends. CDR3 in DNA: TGTGCCATCAACGAGGGTGGGGAGACCCAGTACTTC. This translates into CAINEGGETQYF.

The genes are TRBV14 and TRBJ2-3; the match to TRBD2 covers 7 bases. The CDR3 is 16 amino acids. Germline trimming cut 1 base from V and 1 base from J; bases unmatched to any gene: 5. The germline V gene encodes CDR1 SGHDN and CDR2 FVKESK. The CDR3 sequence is CASSQVGGVRTDTQYF. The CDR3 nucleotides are TGTGCCAGCAGCCAAGTGGGAGGGGTCCGCACAGATACGCAGTATTTT.

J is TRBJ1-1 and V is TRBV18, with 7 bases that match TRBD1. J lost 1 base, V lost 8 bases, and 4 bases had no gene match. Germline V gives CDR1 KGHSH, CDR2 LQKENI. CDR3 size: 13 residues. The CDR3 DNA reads TGTGCCAGCGGACAGGCCGAGAACACTGAAGCTTTCTTT. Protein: CASGQAENTEAFF.

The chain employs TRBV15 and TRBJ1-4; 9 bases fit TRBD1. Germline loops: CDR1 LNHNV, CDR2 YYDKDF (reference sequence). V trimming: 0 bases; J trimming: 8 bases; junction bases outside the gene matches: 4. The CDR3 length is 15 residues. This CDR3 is CATSREQGAGEKLFF. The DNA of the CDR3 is TGTGCCACCAGCAGAGAACAGGGGGCGGGAGAAAAACTGTTTTTT.

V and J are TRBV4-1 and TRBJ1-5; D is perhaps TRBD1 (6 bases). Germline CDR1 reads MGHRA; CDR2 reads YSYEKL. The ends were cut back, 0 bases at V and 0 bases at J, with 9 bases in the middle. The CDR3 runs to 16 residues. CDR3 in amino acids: CASSQDGQFSNQPQHF. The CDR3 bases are TGCGCCAGCAGCCAAGATGGACAGTTTAGCAATCAGCCCCAGCATTTT.